These 10 T cell receptor beta chains originate from one sample sequenced in a study of blood T cell repertoires in COVID-19. The protocol was immunoSEQ multiplex PCR, while the TCRdb copy is restricted to in-frame clones and leaves out a portion. The data contain more than 300,000 clones, about 89% of them seen just once; the ten biggest clones take up approximately 6.5%. Sequenced input: peripheral blood. These receptors all stem from a man between 18 and 35 years old who had recovered from COVID-19.

This CDR3 reads CAWSVRVGLSGRHNEQFF. The DNA for the CDR3 is TGTGCCTGGAGTGTACGTGTGGGTTTAAGCGGGAGACACAATGAGCAGTTCTTC. This sequence joins TRBV30 and TRBJ2-1; 8 positions match TRBD2. The CDR3 runs 18 residues. CDR1 GTSNPN and CDR2 SVGIG come from the germline V gene (reference sequence). V gave up 0 bases and J gave up 5 bases; unmatched junction bases: 15. The entire variable domain, with the rest obtained from reference TRBV30 and TRBJ2-1, is as follows: SQTIHQWPATLVQPVGSPLSLECTVEGTSNPNLYWYRQAAGRGLQLLFYSVGIGQISSEVPQNLSASRPQDRQFILSSKKLLLSDSGFYLCAWSVRVGLSGRHNEQFFGPGTRLTVL.

Remarks on this clone: Other DNA variants within this sample encode the same CDR3. The V gene is TRBV19, the J gene TRBJ1-1; D might be TRBD1 (5 bases). V lost 1 base to trimming and J lost 0 bases, with 6 bases between them. CDR1 and CDR2 (germline): LNHDA, SQIVND (reference sequence). The CDR3 has 14 amino acids. The CDR3 DNA sequence: TGTGCCAGTAGTATAGGACAGCTGAACACTGAAGCTTTCTTT. The encoded protein is CASSIGQLNTEAFF.

V is TRBV6-2 or TRBV6-3 and J is TRBJ2-1; TRBD2 matches at 11 bases. CDR1 is MNHEY, CDR2 SVGEGT, per germline. This CDR3 comprises 15 residues. With V trimmed by 2 bases and J by 5 bases, 2 bases remained unmatched. CDR3 sequence reads: CASSYRLAGNNEQFF. DNA of the CDR3: TGTGCCAGCAGTTACAGACTAGCGGGGAACAATGAGCAGTTCTTC.

The chain recombines TRBV29-1 with TRBJ2-5; D possibly corresponds to TRBD1 (6 bases). CDR3 length: 12 amino acids. Germline-derived CDR1 and CDR2 are SQVTM and ANQGSEA. Trimming shortened V by 7 bases and J by 2 bases, and 11 bases separated the two germline ends. The CDR3 DNA sequence: TGCAGCGGCCTACAGGGACAAGAGACCCAGTACTTC. This gives the protein CSGLQGQETQYF.

The chain uses TRBV5-1 and TRBJ2-1, with D unresolved. The CDR3 is 18 amino acids. Germline V gene sequence: CDR1 SGHRS, CDR2 YFSETQ. The V and J ends lost 0 bases and 0 bases respectively, with 16 bases between them. CDR3 amino acids: CASSLAVQSTSSYNEQFF. The CDR3 bases are TGCGCCAGCAGCTTGGCCGTACAGTCTACCAGCTCCTACAATGAGCAGTTCTTC.

Relative to its sample, this clone is medium-sized. The chain carries TRBV6-4 and TRBJ2-1; 12 bases fit TRBD2. Germline CDR1 reads MRHNA; CDR2 reads SNTAGT. J lost 6 bases, V lost 0 bases, and 0 bases had no gene match. The CDR3 runs to 15 residues. The CDR3: CASSDSTSGSNEQFF. The CDR3 DNA reads TGTGCCAGCAGTGACTCGACTAGCGGGAGCAATGAGCAGTTCTTC.

V gene TRBV20-1 combines with J gene TRBJ1-2; no definite D call. Germline V gene lookup returns CDR1 DFQATT and CDR2 SNEGSKA (reference sequence). CDR3 size: 11 residues. Between the trimmed V and J ends, which lost 3 bases and 8 bases, there was a span of 10 bases. CDR3 in amino acids: CSASTVRGYTF. CDR3 in DNA: TGCAGTGCTAGCACAGTTCGGGGCTACACCTTC.

This clone was seen only once. The V call is TRBV6-5, the J call TRBJ2-7; a possible D gene is TRBD1 (6 bases). Germline CDR1 and CDR2: MNHEY and SVGAGI. The V gene lost 6 bases and the J gene lost 5 bases, with 14 bases spanning the gap. The CDR3 loop spans 13 amino acids. For the CDR3, the DNA is TGTGCCAGCAGACCCACAGGGAGCGACGAGCAGTACTTC. Translating gives CASRPTGSDEQYF.

The chain joins TRBV6-6 to TRBJ2-2; 7 nucleotides agree with TRBD2. The germline V gene encodes CDR1 MNHNY and CDR2 SVGAGI (reference sequence). After removal of 6 bases from V and 5 bases from J, the junction contained 9 bases not matched to a gene. CDR3 length equals 15 residues. The CDR3 reads CASRLDGGRTGELFF. CDR3 DNA: TGTGCCAGCAGACTCGACGGGGGGAGGACCGGGGAGCTGTTTTTT.

The chain uses TRBV7-6 and TRBJ1-6; 7 bases are a match to TRBD1. V lost 1 base, J lost 9 bases, and 3 bases stayed unmatched. The CDR3 has 14 amino acids. CDR1 is SGHVS and CDR2 is FNYEAQ in the germline V gene. The CDR3 loop is CASSLGDSSSPLHF. The CDR3 DNA reads TGTGCCAGCAGCTTAGGGGACAGTTCTTCACCCCTCCACTTT.